Shown below are 25 T cell receptor beta chains from a single sample sequenced in a study of cytomegalovirus exposure and HLA in healthy donors. Primers included in the PCR were 60 Vbeta and 13 Jbeta primers. Here immunoSEQ multiplex PCR was the method, and the copy in TCRdb shows in-frame clones only, minus some. This sample carries some 170,000 clones, 72% of them seen once, and the ten largest clones take less than 2.5%. Sequenced input: PBMCs. These receptor sequences come from a human donor in good health.

This chain links TRBV18 with TRBJ1-4; the D gene is possibly TRBD1 (5 bases). Germline V gene data show CDR1 as KGHSH and CDR2 as LQKENI. V was shortened by 4 bases and J by 8 bases, with 11 bases between the two germline ends. The CDR3 loop spans 13 amino acids. In DNA, the CDR3 is TGTGCCAGCTCACTTCAGGGTGGAGAAAAACTGTTTTTT. It encodes CASSLQGGEKLFF.

This clone was seen more than once but under ten times. The chain couples TRBV6-1 to TRBJ2-3, with 7 bases aligning to TRBD2. This CDR3 is built from 16 residues. The V segment lost 0 bases and the J segment 5 bases; nucleotides outside the gene matches: 8. Germline V gene sequence: CDR1 MNHNS, CDR2 SASEGT. The CDR3 sequence: CASSEASRLAGDTQYF. CDR3 nucleotide sequence: TGTGCCAGCAGTGAAGCAAGCCGACTAGCTGGAGATACGCAGTATTTT.

This clone was seen a few times. The chain employs TRBV5-1 and TRBJ2-2; no reliable D call. Germline CDR1 and CDR2: SGHRS and YFSETQ. V was pared by 2 bases and J by 6 bases, with 8 bases between. The CDR3 consists of 13 residues. In DNA, the CDR3 is TGCGCCAGCAGCTTACAGCCGTCCGGGGAGCTGTTTTTT. Translation gives CASSLQPSGELFF.

This rearrangement joins TRBV19 to TRBJ1-2, with D possibly TRBD1 on 5 matching bases. The CDR3 is 15 residues long. The germline V gene has CDR1 LNHDA and CDR2 SQIVND (reference sequence). Trimming removed 8 bases from V and 6 bases from J, with 22 bases in between. This chain's CDR3 is CASQGRMATNNGYTF. CDR3 in DNA: TGTGCCAGTCAGGGCCGAATGGCTACGAACAATGGCTACACCTTC.

This clone has only a few counts. The rearrangement links TRBV19 to TRBJ2-2; D is possibly TRBD2 (5 bases). This CDR3 region has 13 residues. Per the germline V gene, CDR1 is LNHDA and CDR2 is SQIVND (reference sequence). The V and J ends lost 5 bases and 3 bases respectively, with 7 bases between them. The CDR3 loop reads CASSEGYTGELFF. CDR3 DNA sequence: TGTGCCAGTAGTGAGGGATACACCGGGGAGCTGTTTTTT.

In its sample, this clone was seen a few times. The chain joins TRBV6-6 to TRBJ1-5; 7 nucleotides agree with TRBD1. The CDR3 contains 14 residues. V lost 5 bases, J lost 5 bases, and 6 bases stayed unmatched. Per the germline V gene, CDR1 is MNHNY and CDR2 is SVGAGI (reference sequence). The CDR3 DNA sequence: TGTGCCAGCAGTCCCGGGACAGTCGATCAGCCCCAGCATTTT. This translates into CASSPGTVDQPQHF.

A single count supports this clone. This chain joins TRBV6-1 and TRBJ2-2; possibly TRBD1 for D (6 bases). This CDR3 is built from 14 residues. Germline V lookup: CDR1 MNHNS, CDR2 SASEGT. The ends were cut back, 6 bases at V and 5 bases at J, with 13 bases in the middle. The CDR3: CASRGTGRTGELFF. The CDR3 nucleotides read TGTGCCAGCAGGGGAACAGGGCGTACCGGGGAGCTGTTTTTT.

The chain combines TRBV5-1 with TRBJ2-1, with D maybe TRBD2 (5 bases). In germline, CDR1 is SGHRS, CDR2 YFSETQ. V gave up 2 bases and J gave up 0 bases, with 12 bases separating them. This CDR3 is built from 16 residues. The CDR3 spells CASSLTLGSSYNEQFF. As DNA, the CDR3 is TGCGCCAGCAGCTTAACTTTGGGGAGCTCCTACAATGAGCAGTTCTTC.

The chain is built from TRBV7-9 and TRBJ2-5; 9 nucleotides align to TRBD2. J lost 0 bases, V lost 5 bases, and 4 bases had no gene match. CDR1 is SEHNR, CDR2 FQNEAQ, per germline (reference sequence). The length of the CDR3 is 15 residues. The chain's CDR3 is CASSPAGGNQETQYF. The CDR3 bases are TGTGCCAGCAGCCCCGCGGGGGGGAACCAAGAGACCCAGTACTTC.

This chain links TRBV7-8 with TRBJ1-1, with TRBD1 as a possible D gene (5 bases). Per germline, CDR1 SGHVS and CDR2 FQNEAQ. The V and J ends lost 4 bases and 5 bases respectively, with 11 bases between them. The CDR3 is 13 residues long. In nucleotides, the CDR3 is TGTGCCAGCAGCTACAGCGGGGGGACTGAAGCTTTCTTT. Its translation: CASSYSGGTEAFF.

The V and J genes are TRBV14 and TRBJ2-5; no firm D call. Germline CDR1 reads SGHDN; CDR2 reads FVKESK. V lost 1 base, J lost 7 bases, and 7 bases lay in between. The CDR3 totals 12 residues. CDR3 protein: CASSQVGSTQYF. DNA of the CDR3: TGTGCCAGCAGCCAAGTCGGGTCGACCCAGTACTTC.

The genes are TRBV5-5 and TRBJ1-2; 7 positions agree with TRBD1. The trim removed 0 bases at V and 4 bases at J, leaving 3 bases unmatched. This CDR3 comprises 14 residues. Germline-derived CDR1 and CDR2 are SGHKS and YYEKEE (reference sequence). CDR3 residues: CASSLEWDSYGYTF. CDR3 coding DNA: TGTGCCAGCAGCTTGGAATGGGACAGCTATGGCTACACCTTC.

The chain uses TRBV15 and TRBJ2-5; 7 nucleotides align to TRBD1. Germline CDR1 LNHNV, CDR2 YYDKDF (reference sequence). This CDR3 has 17 residues. Trimming removed 3 bases from V and 3 bases from J; junction bases left unmatched: 13. The CDR3 is CATSRGQGDGVKETQYF. The CDR3 DNA sequence: TGTGCCACCAGCAGGGGCCAGGGGGACGGAGTGAAAGAGACCCAGTACTTC.

A remark on this clone: Other nucleotide sequences in the sample specify the same CDR3. The chain uses TRBV9 and TRBJ2-2; a possible D gene is TRBD2 (6 bases). Germline CDR1 SGDLS, CDR2 YYNGEE. The CDR3 extends over 14 amino acids. The CDR3 DNA is TGTGCTAGCGGCGAGAGTATCATGGCCGGGGAGCTGTTTTTT. Translated, it gives CASGESIMAGELFF.

The chain employs TRBV5-6 and TRBJ2-3; TRBD1 matches 10 bases. The V and J ends lost 4 bases and 6 bases, in that order; junction bases with no gene match: 5. Per germline, CDR1 SGHDT and CDR2 YYEEEE. The CDR3 runs to 14 residues. In DNA, the CDR3 is TGTGCCAGCAGCGGGGACAGGGGCTTTGATACGCAGTATTTT. Amino acid sequence: CASSGDRGFDTQYF.

The chain recombines TRBV7-9 with TRBJ1-5; D unresolved. The CDR3 length is 19 residues. Germline V gene data show CDR1 as SEHNR and CDR2 as FQNEAQ (reference sequence). V lost 5 bases to trimming and J lost 5 bases, with 28 bases between them. DNA of the CDR3: TGTGCCAGCAGCCGCCTCGGTCCCACGGTCTCGACACACCATCAGCCCCAGCATTTT. Amino acid sequence: CASSRLGPTVSTHHQPQHF.

The chain couples TRBV19 to TRBJ1-2; 7 nucleotides agree with TRBD1. CDR3 length: 14 amino acids. The germline V gene has CDR1 LNHDA and CDR2 SQIVND (reference sequence). V dropped 6 bases and J dropped 7; count of bases not matched to a gene: 11. Here the CDR3 DNA reads TGTGCCAGTAGGTCGACAGGGAGGACGGGTGGCTACACCTTC. Its translation: CASRSTGRTGGYTF. Using reference TRBV19 and TRBJ1-2 for the parts outside the CDR3, the full variable domain is DGGITQSPKYLFRKEGQNVTLSCEQNLNHDAMYWYRQDPGQGLRLIYYSQIVNDFQKGDIAEGYSVSREKKESFPLTVTSAQKNPTAFYLCASRSTGRTGGYTFGSGTRLTVV.

About this clone: One end of the junction does not line up with germline, which may come from a read error. The genes are TRBV5-6 and TRBJ1-1; the match to TRBD1 covers 12 bases. Germline V lookup: CDR1 SGHDT, CDR2 YYEEEE. This CDR3 has 16 amino acids. The CDR3 loop reads CASSPGQGAVNPEGFF. As DNA, the CDR3 is TGTGCCAGCAGTCCGGGACAGGGGGCAGTTAACCCTGAAGGTTTCTTT.

In its sample, this clone was seen a few times. The chain recombines TRBV9 with TRBJ1-4; 8 bases match TRBD1. Losses at the gene ends were 2 bases for V and 7 bases for J; bases not matched to a gene: 7. Germline assignment: CDR1 SGDLS and CDR2 YYNGEE. The CDR3 is 15 residues long. This CDR3 reads CASSVQGAIAEKLFF. The CDR3, as DNA: TGTGCCAGCAGCGTCCAGGGGGCGATAGCTGAAAAACTGTTTTTT. Filled out from reference TRBV9 and TRBJ1-4, the complete variable domain reads DSGVTQTPKHLITATGQRVTLRCSPRSGDLSVYWYQQSLDQGLQFLIQYYNGEERAKGNILERFSAQQFPDLHSELNLSSLELGDSALYFCASSVQGAIAEKLFFGSGTQLSVL.

The chain combines TRBV6-1 with TRBJ1-5; D remains ambiguous. CDR1 MNHNS and CDR2 SASEGT come from the germline V gene. V lost 8 bases to trimming and J lost 6 bases, with 17 bases between them. This CDR3 comprises 14 residues. CDR3 sequence reads: CASEQQQRGQPQHF. The CDR3 coding sequence is TGTGCCAGCGAGCAACAGCAACGGGGTCAGCCCCAGCATTTT.

As for this clone: The junction shows a germline mismatch at one end, possibly a read error. The V call is TRBV6-1, the J call TRBJ2-1; maybe TRBD2 (5 bases). CDR1 and CDR2 (germline): MNHNS, SASEGT. There are 14 residues in the CDR3. The DNA for the CDR3 is TGTGCCAGCACCCCCGACTACTCCTACAATGAGCGGTTCTTC. Translated: CASTPDYSYNERFF.

The genes are TRBV29-1 and TRBJ2-1; the D gene is possibly TRBD2 (6 bases). This CDR3 is 14 amino acids long. With 3 bases removed from V and 8 bases from J, the gap between germline ends came to 17 bases. The germline V gene has CDR1 SQVTM and CDR2 ANQGSEA. As DNA, the CDR3 is TGCAGCGTTGATGGGTTTCTAGCGACGGATGAGCAGTTCTTC. It specifies CSVDGFLATDEQFF.

This chain links TRBV30 with TRBJ1-5; unclear D gene. V was pared by 5 bases and J by 2 bases, with 16 bases between. There are 15 residues in the CDR3. The germline V gene encodes CDR1 GTSNPN and CDR2 SVGIG (reference sequence). The CDR3, as DNA: TGTGCCTGGGGGTCTAGGTTGAGGGGCAATCAGCCCCAGCATTTT. Translated: CAWGSRLRGNQPQHF.

The chain couples TRBV6-5 to TRBJ2-1, with 7 bases fitting TRBD1. Germline V gives CDR1 MNHEY, CDR2 SVGAGI. The J segment lost 1 base and the V segment lost 6 bases, leaving 6 bases of the junction unmatched. The CDR3 is made up of 15 amino acids. CDR3 DNA: TGTGCCAGCAGAAGGACAGGTAGTTCCTACAATGAGCAGTTCTTC. It yields the protein CASRRTGSSYNEQFF.

The sample holds a few counts of this clone. The chain has TRBV5-1 and TRBJ1-2, with TRBD1 identical over 12 bases. Trimming took 0 bases from V and 9 from J; bases not matched to a gene: 6. Per germline, CDR1 SGHRS and CDR2 YFSETQ. The CDR3 has 15 residues. The CDR3 bases are TGCGCCAGCAGCTTGGAAACCGGGACAGGGGGCAGCTACACCTTC. Amino acids: CASSLETGTGGSYTF.